This T cell receptor beta chain came from a study of T cell responses to AZD1222 COVID-19 vaccine. Whole-study findings and limits: The number of AZD1222 recipients seropositive at baseline was only six. Increased Spike-specific TCR breadth and depth were observed after two AZD1222 doses. Only after the peak T cell response were repertoires sampled. Clonal diversity was possibly underestimated; the donors were predominantly white British and more often female.

This CDR3 has 14 residues. Germline CDR1 MNHNY, CDR2 SVGAGI (reference sequence). V dropped 0 bases and J dropped 10 bases, with 10 bases sitting between them. Profiling relied on immunoSEQ multiplex PCR, and the TCRdb table lists in-frame clones only, not all of them. The repertoire consists of over 150,000 clones, with 88% occurring once and the leading ten covering more than 0.4%. Worth noting for this clone: Its target is not known.

The material was peripheral blood, obtained on day 0 of AZD1222 vaccination. The J gene is TRBJ1-6, the V gene TRBV6-6; possible D gene TRBD1, 5 bases. The receptor comes from an adult in good health. CDR3 sequence: CASSYSSGRSPLHF. The CDR3 DNA reads TGTGCCAGCAGTTACTCATCAGGGAGATCACCCCTCCACTTT.